This T cell receptor (beta chain) was identified in a study of blood T cell repertoires in COVID-19. Study in general: Nucleic acid was either cDNA or gDNA, and it came from T cells, B-cell-depleted T cells, or PBMCs.

Germline values: CDR1 MDHEN, CDR2 SYDVKM. Trimming pared 4 bases from V and 2 bases from J, leaving 15 bases between. This CDR3 contains 15 residues. TCRdb keeps only in-frame clones here, not all; method: immunoSEQ multiplex PCR. The data show about 370,000 clones, 89% seen once. This sequence was found in a woman aged 30 to 39 with COVID-19, enrolled during active disease. V is TRBV28 and J is TRBJ2-7, with TRBD1 as a possible D gene (6 bases). Sequencing was done on a sample of peripheral blood. CDR3 DNA sequence: TGTGCCAGCAGTTCCCCCGGGACACCTCCCTACGAGCAGTACTTC. This codes for CASSSPGTPPYEQYF.